These 7 T cell receptor beta chains were all obtained from the same sample, sequenced in a study of blood T cell repertoires in COVID-19. Profiling relied on immunoSEQ multiplex PCR, and the TCRdb table lists in-frame clones only, not all of them. The data show some 70,000 clones, with approximately 79% seen just once and 9.8% held by the top ten. The sequenced material came from peripheral blood. All receptors derive from a woman between 50 and 59 years old with acute or convalescent COVID-19.

This clone was seen only a few times. The V call is TRBV7-2, the J call TRBJ1-3; D is undetermined. The V end lost 3 bases, the J end lost 0 bases, and 6 bases lay between the germline ends. The CDR3 is 14 amino acids. The V gene's germline CDR1 is SGHTA and CDR2 FQGNSA. CDR3 protein: CASSFSGSGNTIYF. The DNA of the CDR3 is TGTGCCAGCAGCTTCTCCGGCTCTGGAAACACCATATATTTT.

The CDR3 region is CASSSSGRGFQPQHF. CDR3 coding DNA: TGTGCCAGCAGTTCATCCGGCAGGGGGTTCCAGCCCCAGCATTTT. J is TRBJ1-5 and V is TRBV27; 7 bases agree with TRBD1. The CDR3 is 15 residues long. The V segment lost 4 bases and the J segment 7 bases; nucleotides outside the gene matches: 10. Germline values: CDR1 MNHEY, CDR2 SMNVEV (reference sequence).

The V gene is TRBV15, the J gene TRBJ2-1, with a tentative D call TRBD1 (6 bases). Looked up from germline, CDR1 is LNHNV and CDR2 is YYDKDF (reference sequence). V lost 1 base to trimming and J lost 8 bases, with 18 bases between them. CDR3 length equals 16 residues. The CDR3 reads CATSRAYITGTDEQFF. The CDR3 nucleotides are TGTGCCACCAGCAGAGCCTATATTACAGGGACCGATGAGCAGTTCTTC.

This clone was seen more than once but under ten times. The chain has TRBV29-1 and TRBJ2-1; D may be TRBD2 (5 bases). V gave up 7 bases and J gave up 2 bases, with 18 bases separating them. Per germline, CDR1 SQVTM and CDR2 ANQGSEA. This CDR3 region has 15 residues. This CDR3 is CSANRGPEAYNEQFF. DNA of the CDR3: TGCAGCGCCAACAGAGGGCCTGAGGCCTACAATGAGCAGTTCTTC.

This clone was counted once. J is TRBJ2-7 and V is TRBV6-2 or TRBV6-3; 10 nucleotides line up with TRBD2. Germline CDR1 reads MNHEY; CDR2 reads SVGEGT. V gave up 2 bases and J gave up 5 bases; unmatched junction bases: 9. The length of the CDR3 is 16 residues. Here the CDR3 DNA reads TGTGCCAGCAGTTACCTTCCCGGGACTAGCGCCGACGAGCAGTACTTC. This gives the protein CASSYLPGTSADEQYF.

This chain joins TRBV29-1 and TRBJ1-1, with 7 bases fitting TRBD1. The CDR3 contains 15 residues. The V gene's germline CDR1 is SQVTM and CDR2 ANQGSEA. CDR3 residues: CREATGTVLNTEAFF. CDR3 bases: TGCAGAGAAGCAACCGGGACAGTCTTGAACACTGAAGCTTTCTTT.

The CDR3 sequence: CATSDPRAGGETQYF. The CDR3 DNA reads as TGTGCCACCAGTGATCCCCGCGCGGGCGGGGAGACCCAGTACTTC. This rearrangement joins TRBV24-1 to TRBJ2-5; TRBD2 might be the D (5 bases). V shed 3 bases and J shed 5 bases, with 15 bases lying between them. Looked up from germline, CDR1 is KGHDR and CDR2 is SFDVKD. The CDR3 runs to 15 residues.